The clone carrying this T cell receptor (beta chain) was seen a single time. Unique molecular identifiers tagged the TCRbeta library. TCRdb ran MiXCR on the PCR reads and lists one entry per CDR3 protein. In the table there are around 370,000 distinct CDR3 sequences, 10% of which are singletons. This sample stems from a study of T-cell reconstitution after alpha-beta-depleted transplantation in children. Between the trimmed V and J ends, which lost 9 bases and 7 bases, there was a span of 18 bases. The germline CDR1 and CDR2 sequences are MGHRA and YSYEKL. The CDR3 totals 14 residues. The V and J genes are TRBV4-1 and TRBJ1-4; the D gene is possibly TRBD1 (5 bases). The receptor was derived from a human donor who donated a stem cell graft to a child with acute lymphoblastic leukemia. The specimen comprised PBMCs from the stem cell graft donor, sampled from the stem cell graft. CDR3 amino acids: CASTRERVVEKLFF. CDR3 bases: TGCGCCAGTACCAGGGAGAGGGTGGTTGAAAAACTGTTTTTT.